Listed below are T cell receptor beta chains from one sample, sequenced in a study of breast tumors, draining lymph nodes, adjacent tissues. TCRdb independently ran MiXCR on the multiplex PCR reads; one entry per CDR3 protein. The repertoire holds about 150,000 distinct CDR3 sequences, with approximately 20% as singletons. What was sequenced was axillary lymph node tissue. These receptors came from a female donor with breast cancer. Some clones in this sample may be carry-over from other donors' samples. Both conserved end residues are part of each CDR3. The D gene is left open where the match is weak. The listing skips clone size in some rows; elsewhere it reads once, few, many or a size class.

v_gene: TRBV29-1
len: 11
j_gene: TRBJ2-5
abundance: -
d_gene: -
CDR3nt: TGCAGCGTTGTTCGTCTGGAGACCCAGTACTTC
CDR3aa: CSVVRLETQYF

v_gene: TRBV30
len: 13
j_gene: TRBJ2-1
abundance: many
d_gene: -
CDR3nt: TGTGCCTGGACCCAAGATAGGGCGGGGCAGCAGTTCTTC
CDR3aa: CAWTQDRAGQQFF

v_gene: TRBV10-2
len: 13
j_gene: TRBJ2-7
abundance: many
d_gene: -
CDR3nt: TGCGCCAGCAGTGCAGGGTTCTCCTACGAGCAGTACTTC
CDR3aa: CASSAGFSYEQYF

v_gene: TRBV2
len: 13
j_gene: TRBJ1-2
abundance: many
d_gene: -
CDR3nt: TGTGCCAGCAGGACGCAGGGTTACAGTGGCTACACCTTC
CDR3aa: CASRTQGYSGYTF

v_gene: TRBV7-9
len: 13
j_gene: TRBJ2-7
abundance: many
d_gene: TRBD2
CDR3nt: TGTGCCAGCAGCCGGACTAGCTCCTACGAGCAGTACTTC
CDR3aa: CASSRTSSYEQYF

v_gene: TRBV19
len: 14
j_gene: TRBJ2-1
abundance: -
d_gene: TRBD2
CDR3nt: TGTGCCAGTAGCGTGAGAAGCGGGAGAGATGAGCAGTTCTTC
CDR3aa: CASSVRSGRDEQFF

v_gene: TRBV19
len: 15
j_gene: TRBJ2-3
abundance: many
d_gene: -
CDR3nt: TGTGCCAGTAGTACGGCCGGGACAATCACAGATACGCAGTATTTT
CDR3aa: CASSTAGTITDTQYF

v_gene: TRBV5-4
len: 16
j_gene: TRBJ2-6
abundance: many
d_gene: -
CDR3nt: TGTGCCAGCAGCTTCACTGTGGGCTCTGGGGCCAACGTCCTGACTTTC
CDR3aa: CASSFTVGSGANVLTF

v_gene: TRBV10-2
len: 15
j_gene: TRBJ2-5
abundance: many
d_gene: -
CDR3nt: TGCGCCAGCAGTGAGTCGGCGGAGTACCAAGAGACCCAGTACTTC
CDR3aa: CASSESAEYQETQYF

v_gene: TRBV11-2
len: 17
j_gene: TRBJ2-1
abundance: many
d_gene: -
CDR3nt: TGTGCCAGCAGCTTAAATACACGGACATGGGGCCCCAATGAGCAGTTCTTC
CDR3aa: CASSLNTRTWGPNEQFF

v_gene: TRBV28
len: 13
j_gene: TRBJ1-4
abundance: -
d_gene: -
CDR3nt: TGTGCCAGCCAAAGGGACAATAATGAAAAACTGTTTTTT
CDR3aa: CASQRDNNEKLFF

v_gene: TRBV19
len: 20
j_gene: TRBJ2-1
abundance: many
d_gene: -
CDR3nt: TGTGCCAGTAGCCCAAGAATAAACAGGGGGCTGGGACTAGCGAACAATGAGCAGTTCTTC
CDR3aa: CASSPRINRGLGLANNEQFF

v_gene: TRBV24-1
len: 14
j_gene: TRBJ2-1
abundance: many
d_gene: TRBD2
CDR3nt: TGTGCCACGCCCGGGACTAGCGGGACGAATGAGCAGTTCTTC
CDR3aa: CATPGTSGTNEQFF

v_gene: TRBV3-1
len: 15
j_gene: TRBJ2-6
abundance: few
d_gene: -
CDR3nt: TGTGCCAGCAGCCAAACAGCCTCTGGGGCCAACGTCCTGACTTTC
CDR3aa: CASSQTASGANVLTF

v_gene: TRBV25-1
len: 13
j_gene: TRBJ1-1
abundance: -
d_gene: -
CDR3nt: TGTGCCAGCAGTGCTGGGGCGGGCACTGAAGCTTTCTTT
CDR3aa: CASSAGAGTEAFF

v_gene: TRBV7-2
len: 15
j_gene: TRBJ2-1
abundance: many
d_gene: -
CDR3nt: TGTGCCAGCAGCTTATTAGGTAAATCCTACAATGAGCAGTTCTTC
CDR3aa: CASSLLGKSYNEQFF

v_gene: TRBV12-3/TRBV12-4
len: 12
j_gene: TRBJ2-3
abundance: many
d_gene: TRBD1
CDR3nt: TGTGCCAGCAGTCCAGGGGGAGATACGCAGTATTTT
CDR3aa: CASSPGGDTQYF

v_gene: TRBV9
len: 15
j_gene: TRBJ1-6
abundance: many
d_gene: -
CDR3nt: TGTGCCAGCAGTCCGGGGCCTGGGAGTAATTCACCCCTCCACTTT
CDR3aa: CASSPGPGSNSPLHF

v_gene: TRBV6-2/TRBV6-3
len: 16
j_gene: TRBJ2-3
abundance: many
d_gene: -
CDR3nt: TGTGCCAGCAGTTACGGCCCCGGGACACGCACAGATACGCAGTATTTT
CDR3aa: CASSYGPGTRTDTQYF

v_gene: TRBV29-1
len: 12
j_gene: TRBJ2-1
abundance: many
d_gene: TRBD2
CDR3nt: TGCAGCGGGGGACTAGTAAGGAATGAGCAGTTCTTC
CDR3aa: CSGGLVRNEQFF

v_gene: TRBV29-1
len: 13
j_gene: TRBJ2-7
abundance: many
d_gene: -
CDR3nt: TGCAGCGTGCCGGCCCAGGGGACCTACGAGCAGTACTTC
CDR3aa: CSVPAQGTYEQYF

v_gene: TRBV12-3/TRBV12-4
len: 15
j_gene: TRBJ1-5
abundance: few
d_gene: TRBD1
CDR3nt: TGTGCCAGCAGCAGATGGACAGGGGCAGGCCAGCCCCAGCATTTT
CDR3aa: CASSRWTGAGQPQHF

v_gene: TRBV6-5
len: 15
j_gene: TRBJ1-3
abundance: many
d_gene: TRBD1
CDR3nt: TGTGCCAGCAGGAAACAGGGGGCGTCTGGAAACACCATATATTTT
CDR3aa: CASRKQGASGNTIYF

v_gene: TRBV7-9
len: 13
j_gene: TRBJ2-7
abundance: many
d_gene: -
CDR3nt: TGTGCCAGCAGTATGGACTCGACCGACGAGCAGTACTTC
CDR3aa: CASSMDSTDEQYF

v_gene: TRBV20-1
len: 13
j_gene: TRBJ2-7
abundance: many
d_gene: -
CDR3nt: TGCAGTGCTAGGCCTCCTACCCCCCACGAGCAGTACTTC
CDR3aa: CSARPPTPHEQYF

v_gene: TRBV5-1
len: 16
j_gene: TRBJ2-2
abundance: many
d_gene: TRBD1
CDR3nt: TGCGCCAGCAGCTGGGGGCAGGGGGTAAACACCGGGGAGCTGTTTTTT
CDR3aa: CASSWGQGVNTGELFF

v_gene: TRBV19
len: 15
j_gene: TRBJ2-2
abundance: many
d_gene: TRBD2
CDR3nt: TGTGCCAGTAGTAGGGGACTAGCTGGCGGGAGGATGCTGTTTTTT
CDR3aa: CASSRGLAGGRMLFF

v_gene: TRBV20-1
len: 15
j_gene: TRBJ2-5
abundance: -
d_gene: -
CDR3nt: TGCAGTGCTAGCAGTCCGGCGGGAATTCAGGAGACCCAGTACTTC
CDR3aa: CSASSPAGIQETQYF

v_gene: TRBV24-1
len: 15
j_gene: TRBJ2-7
abundance: many
d_gene: TRBD1
CDR3nt: TGTGCCACCAGTGATTCTACAGGGGGCTGGTCCGAGCAGTACTTC
CDR3aa: CATSDSTGGWSEQYF

v_gene: TRBV19
len: 16
j_gene: TRBJ2-1
abundance: -
d_gene: TRBD2
CDR3nt: TGTGCCAGTAGTATAGGCCTAGCGGGAGGGCCGAATGAGCAGTTCTTC
CDR3aa: CASSIGLAGGPNEQFF

v_gene: TRBV12-3/TRBV12-4
len: 12
j_gene: TRBJ1-5
abundance: many
d_gene: TRBD1
CDR3nt: TGTGCCAGCAGTACAGGGGCCTGGCCCCAGCATTTT
CDR3aa: CASSTGAWPQHF

v_gene: TRBV9
len: 16
j_gene: TRBJ1-3
abundance: many
d_gene: -
CDR3nt: TGTGCCAGCAGCACATCTTCCGGGACACCTGGAAACACCATATATTTT
CDR3aa: CASSTSSGTPGNTIYF

v_gene: TRBV20-1
len: 12
j_gene: TRBJ2-1
abundance: many
d_gene: -
CDR3nt: TGCAGTGCTGAGGACCAATACAATGAGCAGTTCTTC
CDR3aa: CSAEDQYNEQFF

v_gene: TRBV28
len: 16
j_gene: TRBJ2-1
abundance: -
d_gene: TRBD2
CDR3nt: TGTGCCAGCAGTGAAGGACTAGCGGGAGAATCCAATGAGCAGTTCTTC
CDR3aa: CASSEGLAGESNEQFF

v_gene: TRBV20-1
len: 15
j_gene: TRBJ2-7
abundance: many
d_gene: -
CDR3nt: TGCAGTGCTAGAGATGCCAGCCTTAGCTCCTACGAGCAGTACTTC
CDR3aa: CSARDASLSSYEQYF

v_gene: TRBV7-2
len: 15
j_gene: TRBJ1-5
abundance: many
d_gene: TRBD1
CDR3nt: TGTGCCAGCAGCTTAGCAACAGGGGGCAATCAGCCCCAGCATTTT
CDR3aa: CASSLATGGNQPQHF

v_gene: TRBV27
len: 17
j_gene: TRBJ2-1
abundance: few
d_gene: -
CDR3nt: TGTGCCAGCAGTCTAGAAACAGGGTCCCCCTCTTACAATGAGCAGTTCTTC
CDR3aa: CASSLETGSPSYNEQFF

v_gene: TRBV7-9
len: 14
j_gene: TRBJ2-1
abundance: -
d_gene: -
CDR3nt: TGTGCCAGCAGCTTAGGGACAGAATACAATGAGCAGCTCTTC
CDR3aa: CASSLGTEYNEQLF

v_gene: TRBV24-1
len: 14
j_gene: TRBJ1-2
abundance: many
d_gene: TRBD1
CDR3nt: TGTGCCACCAGTGAGTCCGACAGGGCATATGGCTACACCTTC
CDR3aa: CATSESDRAYGYTF

v_gene: TRBV27
len: 13
j_gene: TRBJ2-3
abundance: many
d_gene: -
CDR3nt: TGTGCCAGCAGAGCCCTAAGGGCAGATACGCAGTATTTT
CDR3aa: CASRALRADTQYF

v_gene: TRBV5-5
len: 18
j_gene: TRBJ2-7
abundance: many
d_gene: -
CDR3nt: TGTGCCAGCAGCTCGGAGCGGACTCTGGCCTCTCCTATCCACGAGCAGTACTTC
CDR3aa: CASSSERTLASPIHEQYF

v_gene: TRBV19
len: 13
j_gene: TRBJ1-6
abundance: many
d_gene: -
CDR3nt: TGTGCCAGTACCAAACTGGGTAATTCACCCCTCCACTTT
CDR3aa: CASTKLGNSPLHF

v_gene: TRBV20-1
len: 15
j_gene: TRBJ2-7
abundance: many
d_gene: -
CDR3nt: TGCAGTGCTAGTTCCGGACTTGAGGGCTCCTACGAGCAGTACTTC
CDR3aa: CSASSGLEGSYEQYF

v_gene: TRBV5-1
len: 14
j_gene: TRBJ2-1
abundance: many
d_gene: TRBD2
CDR3nt: TGCGCCAGCAGCTCGGGAGGGAACTACAATGAGCAGTTCTTC
CDR3aa: CASSSGGNYNEQFF

v_gene: TRBV27
len: 17
j_gene: TRBJ2-7
abundance: -
d_gene: -
CDR3nt: TGTGCCAGCAGTTTAAAAATTCCCGCGGGCGGCCCCTACGAGCAGTACTTC
CDR3aa: CASSLKIPAGGPYEQYF

v_gene: TRBV20-1
len: 16
j_gene: TRBJ2-2
abundance: many
d_gene: -
CDR3nt: TGCAGTGCTAGAGACCCGGCTAGCCGATACACCGGGGAGCTGTTTTTT
CDR3aa: CSARDPASRYTGELFF

v_gene: TRBV11-3
len: 16
j_gene: TRBJ2-1
abundance: many
d_gene: TRBD2
CDR3nt: TGTGCCAGCAGCTTGGGGACTAGCGGGAGGACGGATGAGCAGTTCTTC
CDR3aa: CASSLGTSGRTDEQFF